The 26 T cell receptor beta chains in this list originate from one sample, sequenced in a study of blood T cells in healthy people across ages (dated by TCRdb to the mid-2010s). Libraries came from 5' RACE. Sequenced on an Illumina HiSeq 2500. A second PCR of about 7 to 12 cycles was performed with a sample-barcoded 5' primer and a J-beta primer mix. Using fastp at Q25 and MiXCR, TCRdb reprocessed the public reads and kept productive beta chains. Each entry merges the rows of one CDR3 protein and shows their most common DNA and genes. Across this sample there are about 830,000 distinct CDR3 sequences, with under 80% seen only once. About 30% of the sample comes from the top ten. Sequencing was done on a sample of blood. Every receptor here comes from a man aged 25-45 years in good health.

The chain joins TRBV15 to TRBJ1-1; no clear D. This CDR3 comprises 13 residues. CDR1 is LNHNV and CDR2 is YYDKDF in the germline V gene (reference sequence). V lost 3 bases and J 0 bases, leaving 5 bases between the germline ends. CDR3 loop: CATSSHMNTEAFF. The DNA for the CDR3 is TGTGCCACCAGCAGTCATATGAACACTGAAGCTTTCTTT. Supplemented by reference TRBV15 and TRBJ1-1, the full variable domain reads DAMVIQNPRYQVTQFGKPVTLSCSQTLNHNVMYWYQQKSSQAPKLLFHYYDKDFNNEADTPDNFQSRRPNTSFCFLDIRSPGLGDTAMYLCATSSHMNTEAFFGQGTRLTVV.

The chain carries TRBV29-1 and TRBJ2-5; TRBD1 matches 7 bases. This CDR3 has 14 residues. The germline gives CDR1 SQVTM, CDR2 ANQGSEA. V lost 2 bases to trimming and J lost 3 bases; unmatched junction nucleotides: 6. CDR3 loop: CSVERGTAEETQYF. CDR3 DNA sequence: TGCAGCGTTGAAAGGGGGACAGCCGAAGAGACCCAGTACTTC.

DNA for the CDR3: TGTGCCAGCAGTATCGTCAGCAGGGCTGAGAGCTCCTACGAGCAGTACTTC. Residues: CASSIVSRAESSYEQYF. V and J are TRBV6-2 or TRBV6-3 and TRBJ2-7, with a possible D match to TRBD1 (5 bases). The germline CDR1 and CDR2 sequences are MNHEY and SVGEGT. This CDR3 has 17 amino acids. The V end lost 5 bases, the J end lost 0 bases, and 20 bases lay between the germline ends.

J is TRBJ1-5 and V is TRBV19; 10 bases agree with TRBD1. The J segment lost 5 bases and the V segment lost 3 bases, leaving 7 bases of the junction unmatched. The CDR3 is made up of 16 amino acids. The V gene's germline CDR1 is LNHDA and CDR2 SQIVND (reference sequence). The CDR3 coding sequence is TGTGCCAGTAGTATCTATACCGGGACAGGGGATCAGCCCCAGCATTTT. This gives the protein CASSIYTGTGDQPQHF.

CDR3 protein: CSASSPGINNEQFF. The CDR3 DNA follows: TGCAGTGCGTCCTCACCGGGGATAAACAATGAGCAGTTCTTC. The chain has TRBV20-1 and TRBJ2-1, with TRBD2 as a possible D gene (5 bases). V was shortened by 6 bases and J by 5 bases, with 17 bases between the two germline ends. Germline V lookup: CDR1 DFQATT, CDR2 SNEGSKA (reference sequence). This CDR3 is built from 14 residues.

The chain is built from TRBV5-1 and TRBJ2-7, with D possibly TRBD1 on 6 matching bases. V lost 4 bases to trimming and J lost 3 bases, with 14 bases between them. Germline-derived CDR1 and CDR2 are SGHRS and YFSETQ. The CDR3 extends over 14 amino acids. CDR3: CASSRDTYYYEQYF. For the CDR3, the DNA is TGCGCCAGCAGCAGGGACACGTACTACTACGAGCAGTACTTC.

J is TRBJ2-3 and V is TRBV27; maybe TRBD1 (5 bases). V was cut by 3 bases and J by 0 bases, with 13 bases left in between. The germline gives CDR1 MNHEY, CDR2 SMNVEV (reference sequence). The CDR3 length is 16 residues. CDR3 in amino acids: CASSLGLSASTDTQYF. The CDR3 DNA follows: TGTGCCAGCAGTTTGGGGCTAAGCGCTAGCACAGATACGCAGTATTTT.

The chain carries TRBV28 and TRBJ2-2; TRBD2 matches at 7 bases. Germline CDR1 MDHEN, CDR2 SYDVKM. CDR3 length: 15 amino acids. With 5 bases clipped from V and 0 bases from J, the junction kept 3 bases outside the gene matches. The CDR3 DNA reads as TGTGCCAGCAGTCACGGGAGGACGAACACCGGGGAGCTGTTTTTT. This gives the protein CASSHGRTNTGELFF.

The V call is TRBV9, the J call TRBJ2-7; 8 bases are a match to TRBD2. The V and J ends lost 6 bases and 2 bases, in that order; junction bases with no gene match: 7. Germline-derived CDR1 and CDR2 are SGDLS and YYNGEE. This CDR3 spans 14 amino acids. The CDR3 DNA follows: TGTGCCAGCAATCCGGTCGGGGGGGCCTACGAGCAGTACTTC. The encoded protein is CASNPVGGAYEQYF.

The chain is built from TRBV6-5 and TRBJ2-7; TRBD1 matches 7 bases. The trim removed 7 bases at V and 0 bases at J, leaving 6 bases unmatched. Germline V gene data show CDR1 as MNHEY and CDR2 as SVGAGI. This CDR3 contains 14 residues. CDR3 coding DNA: TGTGCCAGCAAAGGACAGGCCAGCTCCTACGAGCAGTACTTC. Translating gives CASKGQASSYEQYF.

This chain connects TRBV6-4 to TRBJ1-6; D remains ambiguous. The CDR3 contains 15 residues. The V end was cut by 6 bases, the J end by 7 bases, with 16 bases between. The germline V gene has CDR1 MRHNA and CDR2 SNTAGT. The CDR3: CASRDSVVGNSPLHF. CDR3 DNA sequence: TGTGCCAGCAGGGATAGCGTGGTAGGAAATTCACCCCTCCACTTT.

This clonotype was seen only a few times. This sequence joins TRBV5-1 and TRBJ1-4; the D is unclear. V shed 4 bases and J shed 0 bases, with 7 bases lying between them. Per the germline V gene, CDR1 is SGHRS and CDR2 is YFSETQ. The CDR3 is 14 residues long. CDR3 DNA sequence: TGCGCCAGCAGCCGCGGGACAACTAATGAAAAACTGTTTTTT. It encodes CASSRGTTNEKLFF.

The V gene is TRBV4-3, the J gene TRBJ1-6; perhaps TRBD1 as D (5 bases). This CDR3 spans 17 amino acids. Trimming cost V 0 bases and J 5 bases, with 14 bases left between them. CDR1 LGHNA and CDR2 YSLEER come from the germline V gene. The CDR3 here is CASSQDELRQNNSPLHF. CDR3 nucleotide sequence: TGCGCCAGCAGCCAAGACGAACTTCGACAGAATAATTCACCCCTCCACTTT.

The chain employs TRBV15 and TRBJ2-5; TRBD2 might be the D (6 bases). The CDR3 spans 13 residues. The germline V and J ends were trimmed by 0 bases and 11 bases, with 13 bases remaining between them. Germline V gene sequence: CDR1 LNHNV, CDR2 YYDKDF (reference sequence). The CDR3 DNA is TGTGCCACCAGCAGAGATCATTCACGGGAGCAGTACTTC. It codes for CATSRDHSREQYF.

This clonotype has just a few counts. V and J are TRBV7-3 and TRBJ1-2; tentative D call: TRBD1 (5 bases). The CDR3 has 13 residues. Germline CDR1 and CDR2: SGHTA and FQGTGA. V was trimmed by 5 bases and J by 6 bases, leaving 13 bases between them. CDR3 bases: TGTGCCAGCAGCGGATTCCAAGGGGATGGCTACACCTTC. Protein sequence: CASSGFQGDGYTF. Drawing the rest from reference TRBV7-3 and TRBJ1-2, the complete variable domain is GAGVSQTPSNKVTEKGKYVELRCDPISGHTALYWYRQSLGQGPEFLIYFQGTGAADDSGLPNDRFFAVRPEGSVSTLKIQRTERGDSAVYLCASSGFQGDGYTFGSGTRLTVV.

The chain couples TRBV29-1 to TRBJ1-2; 7 nucleotides agree with TRBD1. The CDR3 is 13 amino acids. Trimming at V came to 5 bases and at J to 1 base, leaving 4 bases not matched to a gene. Germline loops: CDR1 SQVTM, CDR2 ANQGSEA. CDR3 region: CSVRTGFNYGYTF. CDR3 nucleotides: TGCAGCGTTAGGACAGGCTTTAACTATGGCTACACCTTC.

The V call is TRBV4-3, the J call TRBJ1-5; tentatively, D is TRBD1 (6 bases). V was trimmed by 0 bases and J by 9 bases, leaving 15 bases between them. CDR3 length: 15 amino acids. Germline V gives CDR1 LGHNA, CDR2 YSLEER. In DNA form, the CDR3 reads TGCGCCAGCAGCCAAGATCTTCGGGGGCGCGGGCCCCAGCATTTT. Amino acid sequence: CASSQDLRGRGPQHF.

The V call is TRBV28, the J call TRBJ2-1; possibly TRBD2 for D (6 bases). Between the trimmed V and J ends, which lost 4 bases and 4 bases, there was a span of 17 bases. This CDR3 is built from 16 residues. Germline loops: CDR1 MDHEN, CDR2 SYDVKM. CDR3 loop: CASSYPWVAAYNEQFF. The CDR3, as DNA: TGTGCCAGCAGTTACCCTTGGGTAGCGGCGTACAATGAGCAGTTCTTC.

There are a few counts of this clonotype. The chain carries TRBV7-2 and TRBJ2-3, with 9 bases lining up with TRBD2. V lost 0 bases, J lost 2 bases, and 3 bases stayed unmatched. This CDR3 region has 16 residues. Germline V CDR1 and CDR2: SGHTA, FQGNSA. The CDR3 bases are TGTGCCAGCAGCTTAGCTGCGGGGGGGCTCACAGATACGCAGTATTTT. It codes for CASSLAAGGLTDTQYF.

The chain employs TRBV20-1 and TRBJ2-7; no definite D call. From germline, CDR1 is DFQATT and CDR2 SNEGSKA (reference sequence). The CDR3 has 12 residues. V shed 3 bases and J shed 2 bases, with 8 bases lying between them. The DNA of the CDR3 is TGCAGTGCTAGCCCCATTACCTACGAGCAGTACTTC. Residues: CSASPITYEQYF.

This chain links TRBV7-9 with TRBJ1-3, with D possibly TRBD1 on 6 matching bases. CDR3 size: 18 residues. CDR1 and CDR2 from the germline V gene are SEHNR and FQNEAQ (reference sequence). V lost 1 base, J lost 1 base, and 17 bases lay in between. The CDR3 protein is CASSLGRVQGRSGNTIYF. Here the CDR3 DNA reads TGTGCCAGCAGCTTAGGCCGGGTACAGGGTCGATCTGGAAACACCATATATTTT.

The rearrangement uses TRBV20-1 and TRBJ2-3; D possibly corresponds to TRBD1 (5 bases). The V gene lost 6 bases and the J gene lost 2 bases, with 18 bases spanning the gap. Germline V gene lookup returns CDR1 DFQATT and CDR2 SNEGSKA (reference sequence). The CDR3 runs 15 residues. Written as DNA, the CDR3 is TGCAGTGCCAAACACCAGGGATATTTCACAGATACGCAGTATTTT. Its protein product is CSAKHQGYFTDTQYF.

This clonotype was seen just once. The chain couples TRBV20-1 to TRBJ2-5; TRBD2 might be the D (6 bases). V was pared by 0 bases and J by 4 bases, with 12 bases between. The V gene's germline CDR1 is DFQATT and CDR2 SNEGSKA (reference sequence). This CDR3 has 14 residues. CDR3 region: CSAREGGPGETQYF. The CDR3 DNA is TGCAGTGCTAGAGAGGGGGGACCGGGAGAGACCCAGTACTTC.

This chain connects TRBV2 to TRBJ1-2; maybe TRBD1 (6 bases). Trimming pared 2 bases from V and 8 bases from J, leaving 12 bases between. This CDR3 region has 13 residues. Per the germline V gene, CDR1 is SNHLY and CDR2 is FYNNEI. This CDR3 is CASSERGAGGYTF. The CDR3 DNA follows: TGTGCCAGCAGTGAACGGGGGGCAGGGGGCTACACCTTC.

V and J are TRBV15 and TRBJ2-7, with D perhaps assigned TRBD1 or TRBD2 (5 bases each). Germline V CDR1 and CDR2: LNHNV, YYDKDF (reference sequence). The CDR3 has 13 residues. V was clipped by 8 bases and J by 6 bases, with 17 bases between them. The chain's CDR3 is CATGKGLGGEQYF. CDR3 sequence (DNA): TGTGCCACCGGGAAGGGGCTAGGAGGCGAGCAGTACTTC.

This chain uses TRBV2 with TRBJ1-5, with a possible D match to TRBD1 (6 bases). V lost 3 bases and J 9 bases, leaving 21 bases between the germline ends. Germline assignment: CDR1 SNHLY and CDR2 FYNNEI. The CDR3 spans 16 residues. In DNA form, the CDR3 reads TGTGCCAGCAGTGAGGCCCGAGTGGGGGCATCTCGGCCCCAGCATTTT. Translating gives CASSEARVGASRPQHF.